This T cell receptor beta chain came from a study of blood T cells in healthy people across ages. In its sample, this clonotype was seen many times. The antigen is unknown. Trimming shortened V by 1 base and J by 6 bases, and 12 bases separated the two germline ends. The CDR3 is 15 amino acids. The germline V gene encodes CDR1 MGHRA and CDR2 YSYEKL. Broader study findings: Naive T cell percentage by flow cytometry tracked strongly with beta diversity. Naive CD4+ cell counts and diversity both ran higher in long-lived than in aged donors. The recorded TCR beta diversity per million T cells decreased in a roughly linear manner with age.

Together with a sample-barcoded 5' primer, a J-beta primer mix was included in a second PCR lasting roughly 6 to 12 cycles. A template-switch adaptor containing 12 random nucleotides labeled each cDNA molecule. TCRdb fed the 5' RACE reads into MiXCR, producing one record per CDR3 protein. The data show 650,000 to 950,000 distinct CDR3 sequences, approximately 44% seen once. This TCR was recovered from a man in his sixties in good health. This sequence joins TRBV4-1 and TRBJ1-4; D remains unclear. The sample comprised blood. The CDR3 sequence: CASSQGDVYDEKLFF. As DNA, the CDR3 is TGCGCCAGCAGCCAAGGCGATGTTTATGATGAAAAACTGTTTTTT.